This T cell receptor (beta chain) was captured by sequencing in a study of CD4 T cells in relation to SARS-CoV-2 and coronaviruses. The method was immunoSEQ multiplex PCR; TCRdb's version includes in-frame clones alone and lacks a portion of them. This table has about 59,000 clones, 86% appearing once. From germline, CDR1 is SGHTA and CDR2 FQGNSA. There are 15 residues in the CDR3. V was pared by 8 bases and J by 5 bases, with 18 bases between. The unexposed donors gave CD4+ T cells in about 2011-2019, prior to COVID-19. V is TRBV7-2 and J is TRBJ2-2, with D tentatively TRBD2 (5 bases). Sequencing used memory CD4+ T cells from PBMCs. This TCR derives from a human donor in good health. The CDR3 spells CASEKLGVVTGELFF. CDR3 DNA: TGTGCCAGCGAGAAGTTGGGAGTTGTGACCGGGGAGCTGTTTTTT.